This T cell receptor beta chain was profiled in a study of blood T cells in healthy people across ages. The CDR3 has 14 amino acids. V lost 4 bases to trimming and J lost 1 base, with 11 bases between them. The germline V gene has CDR1 LGHDT and CDR2 YNNKEL (reference sequence). The second PCR ran 7 to 11 cycles with a sample-barcoded 5' primer and J-beta primers. MiXCR, applied by TCRdb to the 5' RACE reads, yields one record per CDR3 protein. The table records fewer than 900,000 distinct CDR3 sequences, under 40% of them present only once. This clonotype was found many times. Its antigen remains unknown. Points from the study as a whole: The fall in TCR beta diversity per million T cells was roughly linear with age. The study found more naive CD4+ cells and higher diversity in long-lived than aged donors. Reliance upon unsorted PBMCs precluded definitive naive versus antigen-experienced comparison.

This sequence originates from a man aged 18 to 30 in good health. The sample consisted of blood. The chain has TRBV3-1 and TRBJ2-7; the D gene is possibly TRBD1 (5 bases). The CDR3 region has the DNA TGTGCCAGCAGCCCCTCCAGGGATTCCTACGAGCAGTACTTC. Encoded protein: CASSPSRDSYEQYF.